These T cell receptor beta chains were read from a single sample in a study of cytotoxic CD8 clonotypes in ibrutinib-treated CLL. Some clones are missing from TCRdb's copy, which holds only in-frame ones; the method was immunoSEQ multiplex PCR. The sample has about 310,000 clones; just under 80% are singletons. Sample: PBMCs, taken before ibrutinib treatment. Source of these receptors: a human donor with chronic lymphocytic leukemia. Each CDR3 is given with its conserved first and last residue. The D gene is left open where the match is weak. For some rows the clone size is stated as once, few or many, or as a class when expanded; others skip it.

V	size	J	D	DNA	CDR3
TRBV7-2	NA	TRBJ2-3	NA	TGTGCCAGCAGCTTAGCAGGTCAGGCAGGCACAGATACGCAGTATTTT	CASSLAGQAGTDTQYF
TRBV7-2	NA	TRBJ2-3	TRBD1	TGTGCCAGCAGCTTAGAGTTTGGACAGGGGTTCGCAGATACGCAGTATTTT	CASSLEFGQGFADTQYF
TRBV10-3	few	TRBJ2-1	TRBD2	TGTGCCATCAGGGGAACCGGGACTAGCGGGATGAGCTCCTACAATGAGCAGTTCTTC	CAIRGTGTSGMSSYNEQFF
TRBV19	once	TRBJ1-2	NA	TGTGCCAGTACCTCTGGTAAGGCTGGCTATGGCTACACCTTC	CASTSGKAGYGYTF
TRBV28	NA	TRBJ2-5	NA	TGTGCCAGCAGTTCTCCCTATTTTCGGGGGCGGGAGACCCAGTACTTC	CASSSPYFRGRETQYF
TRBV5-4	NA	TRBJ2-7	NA	TGTGCCAGCAGCTTGCCCGGGACTCCTTCCTACGAGCAGTACTTC	CASSLPGTPSYEQYF
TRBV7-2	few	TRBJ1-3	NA	TGTGCCAGCAGCTTAGTTAGGGAAACGTCTGGAAACACCATATATTTT	CASSLVRETSGNTIYF
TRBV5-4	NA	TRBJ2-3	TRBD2	TGTGCCAGCAGCCCGGGAGGTTGGACTAGCGGGAGTGGAGCGCAGTATTTT	CASSPGGWTSGSGAQYF
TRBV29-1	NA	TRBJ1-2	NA	TGCAGCGCCGTACAGGGTTATGGCTACACCTTC	CSAVQGYGYTF
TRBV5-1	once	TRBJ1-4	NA	TGCGCCAGCAGCTTGGATCGTGCAACTAATGAAAAACTGTTTTTT	CASSLDRATNEKLFF
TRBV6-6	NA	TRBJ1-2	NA	TGTGCCAGCAGTTACTCGAAGTCAGACTATGGCTACACCTTC	CASSYSKSDYGYTF
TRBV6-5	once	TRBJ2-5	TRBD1	TGTGCCAGCAGTCCTCAGGGGGTCCAAGAGACCCAGTACTTC	CASSPQGVQETQYF
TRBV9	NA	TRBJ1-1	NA	TGTGCCAGCAGCCCCGGGGCAAATGAAGCTTTCTTT	CASSPGANEAFF
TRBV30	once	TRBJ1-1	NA	TGTGCCTGGAGTGTTGGTTGGGGGCGGTCCCGGCAAGCTTTCTTT	CAWSVGWGRSRQAFF
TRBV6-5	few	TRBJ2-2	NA	TGTGCCAGCAGTACCGACCCAGGGGTCGGCGGGGAGCTGTTTTTT	CASSTDPGVGGELFF
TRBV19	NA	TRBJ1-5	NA	TGTGCCAGTAGTATTGTATCCCCCAGTGACTATAGCAATCAGCCCCAGCATTTT	CASSIVSPSDYSNQPQHF
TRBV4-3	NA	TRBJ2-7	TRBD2	TGCGCCAGCAGCCAAGGTCTGAGGGGACTAGCGGGAGCCATGCAGTACTTC	CASSQGLRGLAGAMQYF
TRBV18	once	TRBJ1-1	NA	TGTGCCAGCTCACCTAACGGCGCTGGGGAAGCTTTCTTT	CASSPNGAGEAFF
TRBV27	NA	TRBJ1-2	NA	TGTGCCAGCAGTTTGGGCCTTAACTATGGCTACACCTTC	CASSLGLNYGYTF
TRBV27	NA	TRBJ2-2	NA	TGTGCCAGCAGTGTCCAAAGGAACACCGGGGAGCTGTTTTTT	CASSVQRNTGELFF
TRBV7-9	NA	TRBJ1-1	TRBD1	TGTGCCAGCAGCTCCCTGACAGGGGAAGCTTTCTTT	CASSSLTGEAFF
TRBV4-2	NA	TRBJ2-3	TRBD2	TGTGCCAGCAGAAGGGAGGGTAGCACAGATACGCAGTATTTT	CASRREGSTDTQYF
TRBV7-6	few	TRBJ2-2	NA	TGTGCCAGCAGCTCTCAGGGAAGCACCGGGGAGCTGTTTTTT	CASSSQGSTGELFF
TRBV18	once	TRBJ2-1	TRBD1	TGTGCCAGCTCACCAATGACAGGGGGCTACAATGAGCAGTTCTTC	CASSPMTGGYNEQFF
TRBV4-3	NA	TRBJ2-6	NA	TGCGCCAGCAGCCGCGGACACAACTCTGGGGCCAACGTCCTGACTTTC	CASSRGHNSGANVLTF
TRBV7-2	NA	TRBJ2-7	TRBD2	TGTGCCAGCAGCTTATACGGGAGGGCCCACTACGAGCAGTACTTC	CASSLYGRAHYEQYF
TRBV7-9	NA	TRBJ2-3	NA	TGTGCCAGCAGCCCGCTTAGGATGGATACGCAGTATTTT	CASSPLRMDTQYF
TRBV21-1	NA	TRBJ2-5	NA	TGTGCCAGCAGCAAAGTCTCCTTGCGGGACAGGGCGCGAGAGACCCAGTACTTC	CASSKVSLRDRARETQYF
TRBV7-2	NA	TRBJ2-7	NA	TGTGCCAGCACCAAAAGGGCGTCTAGCTCCTACGAGCAGTACTTC	CASTKRASSSYEQYF
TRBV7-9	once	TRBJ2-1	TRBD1	TGTGCCAGCAGCTTAGGGACAGGGGGCCTCTACAATGAGCAGTTCTTC	CASSLGTGGLYNEQFF
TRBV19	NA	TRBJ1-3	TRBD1	TGTGCCAGTAGTGCCACAGGGGATTCTGGAAACACCATATATTTT	CASSATGDSGNTIYF
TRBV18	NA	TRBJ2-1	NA	TGTGCCAGCTCACCTGGACAGTCCTCCTACAATGAGCAGTTCTTC	CASSPGQSSYNEQFF
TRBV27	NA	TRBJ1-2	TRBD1	TGTGCCAGCAGCCCGACAGGGGGTGGCTACACCTTC	CASSPTGGGYTF
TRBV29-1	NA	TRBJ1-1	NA	TGCAGCGTTGAAGCCGGGTTGGGGGCTTTCTTT	CSVEAGLGAFF
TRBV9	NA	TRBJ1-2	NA	TGTGCCAGCAGCCACGGTTTGATGGGATACTATGGCTACACCTTC	CASSHGLMGYYGYTF
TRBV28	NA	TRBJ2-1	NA	TGTGCCAGCAGCTTCTGGTGGGGAGATCGGGGCAATGAGCAGTTCTTC	CASSFWWGDRGNEQFF
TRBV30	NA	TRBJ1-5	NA	TGTGCCTGGAGTGTGGTCAGCATGAATCAGCCCCAGCATTTT	CAWSVVSMNQPQHF
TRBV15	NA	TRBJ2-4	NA	TGTGCCACCAGCAGAGATCAGGGAAACATTCAGTACTTC	CATSRDQGNIQYF
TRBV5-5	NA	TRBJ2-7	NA	TGTGCCAGCAGCTTGGTTGGGGCAGTCGAGCAGTACTTC	CASSLVGAVEQYF
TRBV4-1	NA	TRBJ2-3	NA	TGCGCCAGCAGCTCCCCCTTAAAGAGAGATACGCAGTATTTT	CASSSPLKRDTQYF
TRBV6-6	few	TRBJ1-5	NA	TGTGCCAGCAGTTACTCAGGAGGCGATCAGCCCCAGCATTTT	CASSYSGGDQPQHF
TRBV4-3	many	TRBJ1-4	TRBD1	TGCGCCAGCAGCCTCATCACAGGGGGAACTGAAAAACTGTTTTTT	CASSLITGGTEKLFF
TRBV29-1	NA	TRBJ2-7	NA	TGCAGCGTTGACTCGGACAGCCCGCGGGACGAGCAGTACTTC	CSVDSDSPRDEQYF
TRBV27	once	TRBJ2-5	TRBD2	TGTGCCAGCAGTTTAAGGCGGGAGGAGACCCAGTACTTC	CASSLRREETQYF
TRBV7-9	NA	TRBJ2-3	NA	TGTGCCAGCAGCCCAGATGCTAGGGGCACAGATACGCAGTATTTT	CASSPDARGTDTQYF
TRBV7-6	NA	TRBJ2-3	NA	TGTGCCAGCAGCTTAGGTGGTGCCAGCACAGATACGCAGTATTTT	CASSLGGASTDTQYF
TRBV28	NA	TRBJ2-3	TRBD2	TGTGCCAGCAGTTTACGTCGAGCGGGAGTGGGGGATACGCAGTATTTT	CASSLRRAGVGDTQYF
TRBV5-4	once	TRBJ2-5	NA	TGTGCCAGCAGCTCCTTTAAGGGCTTGGAGACCCAGTACTTC	CASSSFKGLETQYF
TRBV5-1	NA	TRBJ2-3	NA	TGCGCCAGCAGCTTGGCAGCCGCAGCCACAGATACGCAGTATTTT	CASSLAAAATDTQYF
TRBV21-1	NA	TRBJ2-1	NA	TGTGCCAGCAGCAAACACAGCGGGAGTCCCCCCAATGAGCAGTTCTTC	CASSKHSGSPPNEQFF
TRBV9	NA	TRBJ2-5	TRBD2	TGTGCCAGCAGCGTAGGTCTAGCGGGAGGGGAGACCCAGTACTTC	CASSVGLAGGETQYF
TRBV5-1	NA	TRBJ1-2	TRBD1	TGCGCCAGCAGCTTGGCACCGGGACAGGACTATGGCTACACCTTC	CASSLAPGQDYGYTF
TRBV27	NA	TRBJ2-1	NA	TGTGCCACCACTAGCTCTGGGGACTACAATGAGCAGTTCTTC	CATTSSGDYNEQFF
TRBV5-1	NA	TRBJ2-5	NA	TGCGCCAGCAGCTGGCGGACGCCCCAAGAGACCCAGTACTTC	CASSWRTPQETQYF
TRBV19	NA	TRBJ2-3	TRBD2	TGTGCCAGTAGTATGAAGACTAGCGGGAGGGCAGATACGCAGTATTTT	CASSMKTSGRADTQYF